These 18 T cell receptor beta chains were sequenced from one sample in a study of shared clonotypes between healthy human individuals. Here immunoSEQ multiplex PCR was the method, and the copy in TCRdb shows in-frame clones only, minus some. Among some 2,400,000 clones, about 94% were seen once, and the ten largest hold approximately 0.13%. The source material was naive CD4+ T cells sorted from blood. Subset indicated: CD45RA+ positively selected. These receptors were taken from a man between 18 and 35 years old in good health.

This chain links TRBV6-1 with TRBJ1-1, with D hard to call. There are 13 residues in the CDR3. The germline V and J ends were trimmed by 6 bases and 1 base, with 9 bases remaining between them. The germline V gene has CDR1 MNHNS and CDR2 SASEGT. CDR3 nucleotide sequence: TGTGCCAGCAGGGTACACGGGAACACTGAAGCTTTCTTT. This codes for CASRVHGNTEAFF.

CDR3 residues: CASSLISGITGELFF. The CDR3 DNA is TGTGCCAGCAGCTTAATTTCAGGGATCACCGGGGAGCTGTTTTTT. The chain has TRBV11-2 and TRBJ2-2; weak D call: TRBD1 (5 bases). Trimming pared 2 bases from V and 4 bases from J, leaving 11 bases between. Germline V gives CDR1 SGHAT, CDR2 FQNNGV. This CDR3 has 15 residues.

In DNA form, the CDR3 reads TGTGCCAGCAAAGGGGATTTTGGCTCCTATAATTCACCCCTCCACTTT. It yields the protein CASKGDFGSYNSPLHF. The J gene is TRBJ1-6, the V gene TRBV28, with D possibly being TRBD1 (5 bases). CDR1 is MDHEN and CDR2 is SYDVKM in the germline V gene. The germline V and J ends were trimmed by 7 bases and 0 bases, with 13 bases remaining between them. The CDR3 extends over 16 amino acids. Variable domain in full (rest from reference TRBV28 and TRBJ1-6): DVKVTQSSRYLVKRTGEKVFLECVQDMDHENMFWYRQDPGLGLRLIYFSYDVKMKEKGDIPEGYSVSREKKERFSLILESASTNQTSMYLCASKGDFGSYNSPLHFGNGTRLTVT.

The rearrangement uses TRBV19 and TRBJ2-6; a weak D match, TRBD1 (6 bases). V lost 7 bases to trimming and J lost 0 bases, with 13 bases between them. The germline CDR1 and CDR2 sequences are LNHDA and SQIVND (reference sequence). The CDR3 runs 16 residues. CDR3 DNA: TGTGCCAGTACGGGACAAATGACCTCTGGGGCCAACGTCCTGACTTTC. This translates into CASTGQMTSGANVLTF.

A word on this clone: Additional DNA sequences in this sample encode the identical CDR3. CDR3 protein: CASSLGSGGDTQYF. CDR3 in DNA: TGCGCCAGCAGCTTGGGTAGTGGTGGAGATACGCAGTATTTT. The gene calls are TRBV5-1 and TRBJ2-3, with unresolved D. The V end lost 0 bases, the J end lost 5 bases, and 10 bases lay between the germline ends. Germline V CDR1 and CDR2: SGHRS, YFSETQ. The CDR3 spans 14 residues.

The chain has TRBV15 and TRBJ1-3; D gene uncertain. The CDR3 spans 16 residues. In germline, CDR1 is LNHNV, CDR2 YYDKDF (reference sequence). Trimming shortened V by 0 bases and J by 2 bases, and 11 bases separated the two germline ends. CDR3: CATSRDPPRTGNTIYF. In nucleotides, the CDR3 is TGTGCCACCAGCAGAGATCCCCCCAGGACTGGAAACACCATATATTTT.

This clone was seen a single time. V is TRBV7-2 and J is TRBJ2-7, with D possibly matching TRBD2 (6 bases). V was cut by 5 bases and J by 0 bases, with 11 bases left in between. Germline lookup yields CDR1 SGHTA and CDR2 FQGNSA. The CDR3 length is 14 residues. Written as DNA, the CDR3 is TGTGCCAGCAGCGGGCTAGCGAGCTCCTACGAGCAGTACTTC. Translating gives CASSGLASSYEQYF.

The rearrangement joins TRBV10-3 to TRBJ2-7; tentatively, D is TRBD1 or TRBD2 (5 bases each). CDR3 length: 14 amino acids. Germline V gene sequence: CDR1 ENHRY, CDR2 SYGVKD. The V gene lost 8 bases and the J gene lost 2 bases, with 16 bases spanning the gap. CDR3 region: CAIRPDGAAYEQYF. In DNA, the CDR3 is TGTGCCATCCGGCCGGACGGGGCGGCCTACGAGCAGTACTTC.

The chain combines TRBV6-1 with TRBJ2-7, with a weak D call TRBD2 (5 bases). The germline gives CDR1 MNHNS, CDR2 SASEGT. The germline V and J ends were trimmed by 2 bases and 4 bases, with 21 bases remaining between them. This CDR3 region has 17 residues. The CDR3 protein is CASSEIRASRPLYEQYF. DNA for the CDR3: TGTGCCAGCAGTGAAATTCGGGCTAGCCGTCCCCTTTACGAGCAGTACTTC.

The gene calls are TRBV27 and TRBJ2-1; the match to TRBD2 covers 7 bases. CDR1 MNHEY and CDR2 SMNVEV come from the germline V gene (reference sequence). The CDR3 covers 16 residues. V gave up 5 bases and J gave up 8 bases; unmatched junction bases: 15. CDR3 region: CASSNERDRGVYEQFF. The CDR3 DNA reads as TGTGCCAGCAGTAACGAAAGGGACCGGGGGGTCTATGAGCAGTTCTTC.

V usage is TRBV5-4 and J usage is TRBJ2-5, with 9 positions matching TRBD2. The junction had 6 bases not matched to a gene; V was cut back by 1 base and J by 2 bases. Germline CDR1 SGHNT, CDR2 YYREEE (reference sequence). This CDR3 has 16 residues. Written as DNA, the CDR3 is TGTGCCAGCAGCTTGAAAGCGGGGGGTAGTCAAGAGACCCAGTACTTC. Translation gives CASSLKAGGSQETQYF.

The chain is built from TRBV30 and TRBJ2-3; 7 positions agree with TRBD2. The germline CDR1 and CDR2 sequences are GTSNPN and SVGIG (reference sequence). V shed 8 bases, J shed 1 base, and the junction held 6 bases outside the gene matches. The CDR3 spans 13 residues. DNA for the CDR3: TGTGCCATCGGCGCGGGGGGCACAGATACGCAGTATTTT. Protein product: CAIGAGGTDTQYF.

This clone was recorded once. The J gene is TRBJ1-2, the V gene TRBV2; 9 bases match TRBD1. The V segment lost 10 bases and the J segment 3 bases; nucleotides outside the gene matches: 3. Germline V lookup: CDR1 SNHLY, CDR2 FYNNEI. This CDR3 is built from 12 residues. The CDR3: CATGQGYYGYTF. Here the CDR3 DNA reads TGTGCCACCGGACAGGGGTACTATGGCTACACCTTC.

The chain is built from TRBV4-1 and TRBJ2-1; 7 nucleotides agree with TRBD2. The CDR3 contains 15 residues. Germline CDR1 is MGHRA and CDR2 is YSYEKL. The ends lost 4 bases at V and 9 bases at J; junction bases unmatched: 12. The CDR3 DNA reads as TGCGCCAGCAGCCCGCGGGGGATAGGGAGTGGTGAGCAGTTCTTC. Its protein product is CASSPRGIGSGEQFF.

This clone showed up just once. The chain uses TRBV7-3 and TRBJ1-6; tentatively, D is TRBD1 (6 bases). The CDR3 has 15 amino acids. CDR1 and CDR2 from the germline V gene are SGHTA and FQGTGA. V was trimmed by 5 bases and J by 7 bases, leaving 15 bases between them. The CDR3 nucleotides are TGTGCCAGCAGCCGCGGACAGCCCCCCAATTCACCCCTCCACTTT. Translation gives CASSRGQPPNSPLHF.

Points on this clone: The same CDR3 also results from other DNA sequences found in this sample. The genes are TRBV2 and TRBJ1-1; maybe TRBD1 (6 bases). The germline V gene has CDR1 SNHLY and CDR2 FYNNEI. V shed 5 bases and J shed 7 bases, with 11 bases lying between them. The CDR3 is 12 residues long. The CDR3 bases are TGTGCCAGCAGTTTACAGGGAAATGAAGCTTTCTTT. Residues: CASSLQGNEAFF.

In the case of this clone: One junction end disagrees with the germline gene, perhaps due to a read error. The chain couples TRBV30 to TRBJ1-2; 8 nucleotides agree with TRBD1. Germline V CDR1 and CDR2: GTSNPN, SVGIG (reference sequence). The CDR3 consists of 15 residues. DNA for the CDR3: TGTGCCTGGGGTGAGGACAGGGCAAGGAACTCTGGCTACACCTTC. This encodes CAWGEDRARNSGYTF.

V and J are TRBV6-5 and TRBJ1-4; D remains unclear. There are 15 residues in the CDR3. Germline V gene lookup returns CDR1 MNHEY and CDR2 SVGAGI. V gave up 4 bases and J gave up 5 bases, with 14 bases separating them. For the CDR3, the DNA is TGTGCCAGCAGTTCGGGCGGCGGGAAGAATGAAAAACTGTTTTTT. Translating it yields CASSSGGGKNEKLFF.